This T cell receptor (beta chain) was obtained from a study of shared clonotypes between healthy human individuals. General study points: In a handful of donors, around 4.5% of naive CD4 clonotypes appeared in common. Specimens sampled were limited to blood, with tissue repertoires likely differing.

Germline V gene lookup returns CDR1 MNHEY and CDR2 SMNVEV (reference sequence). The CDR3 has 12 residues. V lost 5 bases and J lost 7, with 9 bases in between. Note on this clone: The antigen is undetermined.

For every subset, genomic DNA was evenly distributed across several immunoSEQ plates. TCRdb's copy holds only in-frame clones and misses some; the assay was immunoSEQ multiplex PCR. In the table there are nearly 1,000,000 clones, over 75% of which are singletons. The chain joins TRBV27 to TRBJ1-5; D is unresolved. The clonotype comes from a man in his late teens or twenties in good health. The sample consisted of memory CD4+ T cells sorted from blood. Subset meaning: CD45RA-negative fraction. The CDR3 protein is CASSTTGQPQHF. CDR3 coding DNA: TGTGCCAGCAGTACCACCGGGCAGCCCCAGCATTTT.